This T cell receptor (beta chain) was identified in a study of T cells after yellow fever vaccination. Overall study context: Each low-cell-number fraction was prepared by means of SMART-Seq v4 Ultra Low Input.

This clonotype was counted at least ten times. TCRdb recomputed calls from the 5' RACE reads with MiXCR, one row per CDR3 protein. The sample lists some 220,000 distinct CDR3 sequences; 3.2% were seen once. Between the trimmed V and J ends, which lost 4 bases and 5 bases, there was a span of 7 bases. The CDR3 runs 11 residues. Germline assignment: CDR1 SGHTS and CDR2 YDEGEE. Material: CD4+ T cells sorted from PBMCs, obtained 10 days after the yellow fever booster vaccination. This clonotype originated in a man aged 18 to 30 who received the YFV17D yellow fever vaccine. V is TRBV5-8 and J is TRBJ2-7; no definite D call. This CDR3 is CASSRTDEQYF. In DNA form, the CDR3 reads TGTGCCAGCAGCCGCACCGACGAGCAGTACTTC.